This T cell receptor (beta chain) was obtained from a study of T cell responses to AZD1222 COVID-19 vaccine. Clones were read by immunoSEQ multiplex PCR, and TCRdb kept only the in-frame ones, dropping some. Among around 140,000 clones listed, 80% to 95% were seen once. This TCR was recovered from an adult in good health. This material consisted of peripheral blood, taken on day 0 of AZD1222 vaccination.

This CDR3 is CASREEVSGANVLTF. In nucleotides, the CDR3 is TGTGCCAGCAGGGAGGAGGTCTCTGGGGCCAACGTCCTGACTTTC. V and J are TRBV6-5 and TRBJ2-6; weak D call: TRBD2 (5 bases). This CDR3 spans 15 amino acids. V lost 6 bases to trimming and J lost 0 bases, with 9 bases between them. Looked up from germline, CDR1 is MNHEY and CDR2 is SVGAGI.